This T cell receptor (beta chain) was recovered during a study of blood T cells in healthy people across ages. Using a J-beta primer mix together with a sample-barcoded 5' primer, a second PCR was run for about 6 to 11 cycles. TCRdb reprocessed the 5' RACE reads with MiXCR, giving one entry per CDR3 protein. The table includes about 900,000 distinct CDR3 sequences, less than 80% detected once. Germline V gene sequence: CDR1 SEHNR, CDR2 FQNEAQ (reference sequence). This CDR3 has 19 residues. With 5 bases clipped from V and 0 bases from J, the junction kept 11 bases outside the gene matches. This clonotype was observed a single time.

The genes are TRBV7-9 and TRBJ2-1; TRBD2 aligns across 12 bases. Sequences were obtained from blood. This clonotype was sampled from a young man in good health. In DNA, the CDR3 is TGTGCCAGCAGCGTCCCCGGGACTAGCGGGCGAAGCTCCTACAATGAGCAGTTCTTC. Encoded protein: CASSVPGTSGRSSYNEQFF.